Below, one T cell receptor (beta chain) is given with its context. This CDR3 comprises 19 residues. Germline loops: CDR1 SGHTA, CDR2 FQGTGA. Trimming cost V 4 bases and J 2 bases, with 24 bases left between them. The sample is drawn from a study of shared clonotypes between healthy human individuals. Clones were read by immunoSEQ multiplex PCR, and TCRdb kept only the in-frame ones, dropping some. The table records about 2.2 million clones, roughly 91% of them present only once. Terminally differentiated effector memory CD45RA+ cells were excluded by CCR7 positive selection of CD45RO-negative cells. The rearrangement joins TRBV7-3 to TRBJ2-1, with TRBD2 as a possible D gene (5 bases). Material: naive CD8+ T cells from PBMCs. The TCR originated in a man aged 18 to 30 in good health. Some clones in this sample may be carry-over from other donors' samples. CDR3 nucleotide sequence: TGTGCCAGCAGCTCAATCCCTTACGGGATAGGCGGCGCCTACAATGAGCAGTTCTTC. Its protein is CASSSIPYGIGGAYNEQFF.